This T cell receptor (beta chain) was sequenced during a study of graft-versus-host responses after intestinal transplantation. Study-wide background: Each recipient received a multivisceral, liver-intestinal, or isolated intestinal graft.

Assay: immunoSEQ multiplex PCR; the TCRdb copy retains only in-frame clones and omits some. The sample lists just over 85,000 clones; 85% to 95% were seen once. Worth noting for this clone: Antigen: not known.

V was trimmed by 0 bases and J by 6 bases, leaving 14 bases between them. CDR3 length: 15 amino acids. The germline V gene has CDR1 MNHEY and CDR2 SVGAGI. Study observations and caveats: Detection of GvH clones occurred in recipient marrow, and some had their first appearance in ileum or blood. Levels of circulating GvH clones at their peak were associated with early post-transplant HvG declines. High graft-versus-host to host-versus-graft T cell clonal ratios marked allografts of patients with graft-donor macrochimerism.

The rearrangement joins TRBV6-5 to TRBJ1-1; D is unclear. This TCR came from a human donor who was the organ donor for an intestinal transplant. This sample comprised unstimulated CD8+ T cells sorted from spleen or lymph node cells, obtained before transplant. CDR3 residues: CASSYSLGRLSEAFF. In DNA, the CDR3 is TGTGCCAGCAGTTACTCATTAGGCAGGCTATCTGAAGCTTTCTTT.